This TCR beta chain was captured by sequencing in a study of T-cell reconstitution after alpha-beta-depleted transplantation in children. Using unique molecular identifiers, the investigators prepared the TCRbeta library. Each CDR3 protein gets one entry after TCRdb re-called the PCR reads with MiXCR. The sample comprises some 110,000 distinct CDR3 sequences, over 9% of which are singletons, and under 40% rests with the top ten. This clonotype was observed a handful of times. This clonotype was sampled from a boy younger than 10 with acute lymphoblastic leukemia, due to receive a stem cell transplant. The material was PBMCs, obtained before TCRalphabeta/CD19-depleted stem cell transplant.

CDR3 nucleotide sequence: TGCGCCAGCAGTGAGTTAGCGGGAGCAGATACGCAGTATTTT. Protein: CASSELAGADTQYF. The genes are TRBV10-2 and TRBJ2-3; 9 bases match TRBD2. Germline trimming cut 1 base from V and 4 bases from J; bases unmatched to any gene: 0. This CDR3 region has 14 residues. From germline, CDR1 is WSHSY and CDR2 SAAADI.